A selection of T cell receptor beta chains follows, all from one sample in a study of identical twins. TCRdb called the 5' RACE reads again in MiXCR, with one record for every CDR3 protein. The sample lists roughly 720,000 distinct CDR3 sequences; about 20% were seen once. A further study also used this sample, focusing on T cells expressing NK-cell markers.

The material sequenced was PBMCs. The receptor source for this set is a woman younger than 35 in good health. The CDR3 runs from the conserved cysteine through the conserved F or W. A D gene is named only where the DNA matches it firmly. Some rows mark clone size as missing; the rest say once, few, many or name a class of expanded clone.

.	TRBV7-2	TRBD2	TRBJ2-1	CASSLYPGGLYNEQFF	TGTGCCAGCAGCTTATATCCGGGAGGGCTGTACAATGAGCAGTTCTTC
once	TRBV11-2	TRBD2	TRBJ2-1	CASGRLAGGRYNEQFF	TGTGCCAGCGGCCGACTAGCGGGAGGGCGATACAATGAGCAGTTCTTC
.	TRBV20-1	.	TRBJ1-2	CSARKLHYGYTF	TGCAGTGCTAGGAAGCTACACTATGGCTACACCTTC
few	TRBV20-1	.	TRBJ2-1	CSARLAGSHNEQFF	TGCAGTGCTAGACTCGCAGGGTCCCACAATGAGCAGTTCTTC
.	TRBV6-1	TRBD1	TRBJ2-5	CASSPTGVPKGETQYF	TGTGCCAGCAGTCCAACAGGGGTACCAAAAGGAGAGACCCAGTACTTC
few	TRBV15	TRBD2	TRBJ2-5	CATSRPEGKLADEETQYF	TGTGCCACCAGCAGACCCGAGGGAAAACTAGCGGATGAAGAGACCCAGTACTTC
few	TRBV7-8	.	TRBJ2-3	CASSLALGAGGITDTQYF	TGTGCCAGCAGCTTAGCGCTAGGAGCGGGCGGAATAACAGATACGCAGTATTTT
.	TRBV5-1	TRBD2	TRBJ2-3	CASKLTVVAGGGHTQYF	TGCGCCAGCAAATTGACTGTTGTAGCGGGAGGGGGACATACGCAGTATTTT
few	TRBV12-3/TRBV12-4	.	TRBJ2-3	CASRGVGLSPTTDTQYF	TGTGCCAGCAGGGGGGTCGGACTCTCCCCCACCACAGATACGCAGTATTTT
.	TRBV20-1	.	TRBJ2-6	CSAIDQSGANVLTF	TGCAGTGCTATCGACCAGTCTGGGGCCAACGTCCTGACTTTC
.	TRBV11-2	.	TRBJ2-1	CASSLELASFYEQFF	TGTGCCAGCAGCTTAGAACTAGCTTCTTTTTATGAGCAGTTCTTC
.	TRBV29-1	TRBD1	TRBJ2-1	CSGDWTGYYNEQFF	TGCAGCGGGGATTGGACAGGGTACTACAATGAGCAGTTCTTC
few	TRBV7-8	.	TRBJ2-3	CASSLEQQYTQYF	TGTGCCAGCAGCTTAGAACAACAGTATACGCAGTATTTT
.	TRBV5-1	.	TRBJ2-7	CASSLDTQDRGEQYF	TGCGCCAGCAGCTTGGATACTCAAGACCGGGGCGAGCAGTACTTC
.	TRBV7-9	.	TRBJ2-1	CASSLVPRLENEQFF	TGTGCCAGCAGCTTAGTCCCCCGACTAGAAAATGAGCAGTTCTTC
.	TRBV20-1	.	TRBJ2-7	CSAIKTSSDVSYEQYF	TGCAGTGCTATAAAGACTAGTTCCGATGTATCCTACGAGCAGTACTTC
.	TRBV7-9	.	TRBJ2-2	CASSHAGNTGELFF	TGTGCCAGCAGTCACGCGGGGAACACCGGGGAGCTGTTTTTT
.	TRBV7-2	TRBD2	TRBJ2-7	CASRRGGRASYEQYF	TGTGCCAGCAGGAGAGGCGGGAGGGCCTCCTACGAGCAGTACTTC
.	TRBV19	.	TRBJ1-5	CASSIEVRNQPQHF	TGTGCCAGTAGTATAGAGGTCAGAAATCAGCCCCAGCATTTT
few	TRBV12-3/TRBV12-4	.	TRBJ1-2	CASSPAGGYTF	TGTGCCAGCTCGCCTGCGGGGGGCTACACCTTC
many	TRBV18	.	TRBJ2-3	CASSPRGTDTQYF	TGTGCCAGCAGCCCCCGGGGCACAGATACGCAGTATTTT
.	TRBV18	.	TRBJ2-2	CASSPGKGSLNTGELFF	TGTGCCAGCTCACCAGGGAAAGGCAGCCTAAACACCGGGGAGCTGTTTTTT
few	TRBV6-5	.	TRBJ2-3	CASKKTSDTQYF	TGTGCCAGCAAGAAAACAAGTGATACGCAGTATTTT
.	TRBV6-1	TRBD2	TRBJ2-1	CASRTDPGLASYNEQFF	TGTGCCAGCAGAACCGACCCGGGACTAGCGTCCTACAATGAGCAGTTCTTC
.	TRBV9	.	TRBJ2-2	CASSVAPTGGFTGELFF	TGTGCCAGCAGCGTAGCCCCGACGGGGGGCTTCACCGGGGAGCTGTTTTTT
few	TRBV12-3/TRBV12-4	.	TRBJ1-5	CASSLFGRKSNQPQHF	TGTGCCAGCAGTTTGTTCGGCCGAAAGTCCAATCAGCCCCAGCATTTT
few	TRBV5-6	.	TRBJ2-1	CAVGSGPRENEQFF	TGTGCCGTCGGAAGTGGTCCTCGAGAGAATGAGCAGTTCTTC
few	TRBV20-1	TRBD2	TRBJ2-7	CSAGVAVGGARYEQYF	TGCAGTGCTGGGGTGGCAGTCGGGGGGGCTCGCTACGAGCAGTACTTC
.	TRBV29-1	.	TRBJ1-1	CSGTEPGTEAFF	TGCAGCGGGACTGAGCCGGGCACTGAAGCTTTCTTT
few	TRBV5-1	.	TRBJ1-4	CASSPTQGRNEKLFF	TGCGCCAGCAGCCCAACACAGGGAAGAAATGAAAAACTGTTTTTT
.	TRBV20-1	.	TRBJ1-6	CSARGRITNSPLHF	TGCAGTGCTAGGGGGAGGATCACTAATTCACCCCTCCACTTT
many	TRBV6-5	.	TRBJ1-1	CASSYDRNTEAFF	TGTGCCAGCAGTTACGATAGGAACACTGAAGCTTTCTTT
.	TRBV30	TRBD2	TRBJ2-7	CAWSVAGDEQYF	TGTGCCTGGAGTGTTGCGGGAGACGAGCAGTACTTC
few	TRBV7-3	.	TRBJ1-2	CASSPDSHNYGYTF	TGTGCCAGCAGCCCGGACAGCCATAACTATGGCTACACCTTC
few	TRBV7-2	.	TRBJ2-6	CASSPVWGGANVLTF	TGTGCCAGCAGCCCTGTCTGGGGTGGGGCCAACGTCCTGACTTTC
few	TRBV20-1	.	TRBJ2-3	CSARDQEGNTDTQYF	TGCAGTGCTAGAGATCAGGAGGGGAACACAGATACGCAGTATTTT
.	TRBV18	TRBD2	TRBJ2-1	CASSPTSGGAYNEQFF	TGTGCCAGCTCACCAACGAGCGGGGGGGCCTACAATGAGCAGTTCTTC
.	TRBV18	TRBD2	TRBJ2-5	CASSPTGGRSPSQYF	TGTGCCAGCTCACCTACGGGGGGGCGATCTCCATCCCAGTACTTC
once	TRBV11-2	.	TRBJ1-2	CASSLVGVGQYTF	TGTGCCAGCAGCTTAGTAGGGGTTGGACAGTACACCTTC
.	TRBV11-2	.	TRBJ2-7	CASRPIWGPEEQYF	TGTGCCAGCAGACCAATTTGGGGACCCGAAGAGCAGTACTTC
.	TRBV29-1	TRBD1	TRBJ2-1	CSVAGGSGEQFF	TGCAGCGTGGCAGGGGGCTCGGGTGAGCAGTTCTTC
few	TRBV20-1	TRBD2	TRBJ2-1	CSARGAGGSGILFYNEQFF	TGCAGTGCTAGAGGCGCCGGAGGTAGCGGGATTCTTTTCTACAATGAGCAGTTCTTC
.	TRBV2	.	TRBJ1-1	CAETKDPNTEAFF	TGTGCCGAGACAAAGGATCCGAACACTGAAGCTTTCTTT
few	TRBV12-3/TRBV12-4	.	TRBJ2-4	CASSEGLRGKNIQYF	TGTGCCAGCAGCGAGGGGTTACGAGGCAAAAACATTCAGTACTTC
.	TRBV18	.	TRBJ1-1	CASSHVDGNTEAFF	TGTGCCAGCTCACATGTTGACGGGAACACTGAAGCTTTCTTT
few	TRBV9	TRBD1	TRBJ2-1	CASSALSQTGVEQFF	TGTGCCAGCAGCGCATTATCCCAGACAGGGGTTGAGCAGTTCTTC
.	TRBV12-3/TRBV12-4	.	TRBJ1-3	CASSSGLHSGNTIYF	TGTGCCAGCAGTTCGGGACTTCACTCTGGAAACACCATATATTTT
few	TRBV6-5	.	TRBJ2-3	CASSYSLRGADTQYF	TGTGCCAGCAGTTACTCCCTCAGGGGCGCAGATACGCAGTATTTT
few	TRBV7-8	TRBD1	TRBJ2-7	CASSPRDRIYEQYF	TGTGCCAGCAGCCCACGGGACAGGATCTACGAGCAGTACTTC
.	TRBV2	.	TRBJ2-2	CASIRPTGELFF	TGTGCCAGCATTCGTCCCACCGGGGAGCTGTTTTTT
.	TRBV20-1	TRBD1	TRBJ1-1	CGYPPGQGSDTEAFF	TGCGGATACCCCCCGGGACAGGGGTCGGACACTGAAGCTTTCTTT
.	TRBV3-1	TRBD1	TRBJ2-5	CASSQRGPRGETQYF	TGTGCCAGCAGCCAAAGGGGGCCTAGGGGAGAGACCCAGTACTTC
.	TRBV20-1	.	TRBJ2-2	CSARGLQQLNTGELFF	TGCAGTGCTAGAGGGCTCCAGCAATTGAACACCGGGGAGCTGTTTTTT
few	TRBV25-1	.	TRBJ2-5	CASSEGVGASSVTQYF	TGTGCCAGCAGTGAAGGTGTAGGGGCCAGTTCGGTGACCCAGTACTTC
.	TRBV10-1	.	TRBJ2-7	CARTYPYEQYF	TGCGCCAGGACCTATCCCTACGAGCAGTACTTC
.	TRBV12-1	.	TRBJ2-5	CASSFWLVQETQYF	TGTGCCAGCAGCTTTTGGTTGGTACAAGAGACCCAGTACTTC
few	TRBV20-1	TRBD1	TRBJ2-3	CSASTPPGQGPDTQYF	TGCAGTGCTAGTACACCCCCGGGACAGGGGCCAGATACGCAGTATTTT
few	TRBV20-1	.	TRBJ1-1	CSARGGTMNTEAFF	TGCAGTGCTAGGGGGGGTACCATGAACACTGAAGCTTTCTTT
.	TRBV6-2/TRBV6-3	.	TRBJ2-5	CASSYPVKAPETQYF	TGTGCCAGCAGTTACCCGGTGAAGGCGCCAGAGACCCAGTACTTC